Following are 3 T cell receptor beta chains from one sample sequenced in a study of T-cell reconstitution after alpha-beta-depleted transplantation in children. The TCRbeta library incorporated unique molecular identifiers. TCRdb ran MiXCR on the PCR reads and lists one entry per CDR3 protein. The sample includes over 300,000 distinct CDR3 sequences, 9% to 12% of them seen just once. Sequences were derived from PBMCs from the stem cell graft donor, sampled from the stem cell graft. The origin of the receptors is a human donor who donated a stem cell graft to a child with acute lymphoblastic leukemia.

The genes are TRBV7-2 and TRBJ2-1; TRBD1 agrees at 7 bases. The CDR3 spans 15 residues. Germline V gene lookup returns CDR1 SGHTA and CDR2 FQGNSA. V gave up 3 bases and J gave up 4 bases; unmatched junction bases: 6. CDR3 residues: CASSLVEGAYNEQFF. CDR3 DNA: TGTGCCAGCAGCTTGGTAGAGGGGGCGTACAATGAGCAGTTCTTC.

The rearrangement uses TRBV20-1 and TRBJ2-7; D is unclear. The CDR3 has 10 amino acids. Looked up from germline, CDR1 is DFQATT and CDR2 is SNEGSKA (reference sequence). V was shortened by 3 bases and J by 3 bases, with 3 bases between the two germline ends. This chain's CDR3 is CSARNYEQYF. CDR3 DNA sequence: TGCAGTGCTAGGAACTACGAGCAGTACTTC.

In its sample, this clonotype was seen many times. V gene TRBV2 combines with J gene TRBJ2-1; 13 bases fit TRBD2. Per germline, CDR1 SNHLY and CDR2 FYNNEI. The J segment lost 5 bases and the V segment lost 7 bases, leaving 5 bases of the junction unmatched. This CDR3 has 15 residues. CDR3 coding DNA: TGTGCCAGCACCGGGACTAGCGGGATGAACAATGAGCAGTTCTTC. This gives the protein CASTGTSGMNNEQFF.